This TCR beta chain was sequenced for a study of blood T cell repertoires in COVID-19. Sequencing used immunoSEQ multiplex PCR; TCRdb keeps in-frame clones, though not all of them. The profile shows hundreds of thousands of clones, 80% to 90% of them singletons. V gave up 2 bases and J gave up 0 bases, with 11 bases separating them. CDR1 is SGHVS, CDR2 FNYEAQ, per germline. This CDR3 region has 17 residues. This clone was seen a few times. Sequenced input: PBMCs or T cells enriched from blood (not recorded which). This receptor was obtained from a man in his thirties or forties who had recovered from COVID-19. This sequence joins TRBV7-6 and TRBJ1-6; D is unresolved. CDR3 residues: CASSLYPGSSYNSPLHF. The CDR3 DNA is TGTGCCAGCAGCTTATATCCCGGGAGCTCCTATAATTCACCCCTCCACTTT.